The 9 T cell receptor beta chains below all came from one sample that was sequenced in a study of blood T cell repertoires in COVID-19. Some clones are missing from TCRdb's copy, which holds only in-frame ones; the method was immunoSEQ multiplex PCR. The sample shows about 84,000 clones, over 80% of them seen only once. Sequences were obtained from peripheral blood. Receptor source: a woman of 80 years or more with acute or convalescent COVID-19.

The chain combines TRBV10-3 with TRBJ2-3; 9 bases line up with TRBD1. CDR3 size: 15 residues. Trimming cost V 0 bases and J 4 bases; bases outside gene matches: 2. The germline CDR1 and CDR2 sequences are ENHRY and SYGVKD. The CDR3 DNA reads as TGTGCCATCAGTGAGTCGAGACAGGGGGCAGATACGCAGTATTTT. This translates into CAISESRQGADTQYF.

This rearrangement joins TRBV28 to TRBJ2-2; 7 bases line up with TRBD2. CDR1 is MDHEN and CDR2 is SYDVKM in the germline V gene. The V and J ends lost 7 bases and 1 base, in that order; junction bases with no gene match: 6. This CDR3 comprises 15 residues. Here the CDR3 DNA reads TGTGCCAGCACCACGGCTAGCGGGAACACCGGGGAGCTGTTTTTT. Translated: CASTTASGNTGELFF.

The chain uses TRBV25-1 and TRBJ1-5; TRBD1 might be the D (5 bases). CDR1 MGHDK and CDR2 SYGVNS come from the germline V gene. Between the trimmed V and J ends, which lost 8 bases and 7 bases, there was a span of 18 bases. CDR3 length equals 14 residues. The CDR3 DNA reads as TGTGCCAGCGGGACCGGGAGGGGCAGGCAGCCCCAGCATTTT. It specifies CASGTGRGRQPQHF.

The rearrangement links TRBV13 to TRBJ2-3, with TRBD1 identical over 9 bases. The CDR3 spans 16 residues. Per the germline V gene, CDR1 is PRHDT and CDR2 is FYEKMQ (reference sequence). J was trimmed by 2 bases and V by 3 bases; bases with no gene match: 6. The CDR3 sequence: CASSFRDRDLTDTQYF. CDR3 in DNA: TGTGCCAGCAGCTTTAGGGACAGGGACCTCACAGATACGCAGTATTTT.

V gene TRBV12-3 or TRBV12-4 combines with J gene TRBJ2-1; 9 nucleotides line up with TRBD1. CDR3 length equals 12 residues. J gave up 10 bases and V 3 bases, and 1 base lay outside the gene matches. Here the CDR3 DNA reads TGTGCCAGCAGTTTTGGACAGGGGGAGCAGTTCTTC. Its translation: CASSFGQGEQFF.

With regard to this clone: The sample carries other DNA sequences with the same CDR3. The chain couples TRBV5-1 to TRBJ1-1; weak D call: TRBD1 (5 bases). Germline V lookup: CDR1 SGHRS, CDR2 YFSETQ. The CDR3 spans 14 residues. V dropped 0 bases and J dropped 4 bases, with 10 bases sitting between them. The DNA of the CDR3 is TGCGCCAGCAGCTTGGGGCAGGGAGGCACTGAAGCTTTCTTT. This gives the protein CASSLGQGGTEAFF. Full variable domain (remainder filled in from reference TRBV5-1 and TRBJ1-1): KAGVTQTPRYLIKTRGQQVTLSCSPISGHRSVSWYQQTPGQGLQFLFEYFSETQRNKGNFPGRFSGRQFSNSRSEMNVSTLELGDSALYLCASSLGQGGTEAFFGQGTRLTVV.

This chain links TRBV7-9 with TRBJ1-4, with unresolved D. This CDR3 spans 14 amino acids. The V gene's germline CDR1 is SEHNR and CDR2 FQNEAQ (reference sequence). Trimming cost V 3 bases and J 3 bases, with 8 bases left between them. The CDR3 coding sequence is TGTGCCAGCAGCTTTGGGAGGGCTAATGAAAAACTGTTTTTT. Translating gives CASSFGRANEKLFF.

This chain uses TRBV7-8 with TRBJ2-7, with a weak D call TRBD2 (7 bases). The CDR3 length is 17 residues. CDR1 and CDR2 from the germline V gene are SGHVS and FQNEAQ. With 3 bases removed from V and 0 bases from J, the gap between germline ends came to 18 bases. CDR3 sequence: CASSLGGLPMGSYEQYF. For the CDR3, the DNA is TGTGCCAGCAGCTTGGGGGGGCTGCCAATGGGCTCCTACGAGCAGTACTTC.

The genes are TRBV5-1 and TRBJ2-7; 11 nucleotides agree with TRBD2. Germline loops: CDR1 SGHRS, CDR2 YFSETQ. The junction had 6 bases not matched to a gene; V was cut back by 6 bases and J by 1 base. The CDR3 spans 15 residues. DNA for the CDR3: TGCGCCAGCACCCTTGGGACTAGCGGATCCTACGAGCAGTACTTC. This translates into CASTLGTSGSYEQYF. The whole variable domain, filled in from reference TRBV5-1 and TRBJ2-7, reads KAGVTQTPRYLIKTRGQQVTLSCSPISGHRSVSWYQQTPGQGLQFLFEYFSETQRNKGNFPGRFSGRQFSNSRSEMNVSTLELGDSALYLCASTLGTSGSYEQYFGPGTRLTVT.